The text below deals with one T cell receptor beta chain. As yet, its antigen is unknown. The data were taken from a study of T cell repertoires in cytomegalovirus infection. At the level of the study: Epitope selection comprised recently identified HLA-C-restricted CMV epitopes and well-studied HLA-B-restricted CMV epitopes. Public signatures in TCR beta pointed to CMV infection and matching HLA type.

MiXCR was run by TCRdb on the reads, yielding one entry per CDR3 protein. Of some 700,000 distinct CDR3 sequences listed, 33% were seen once; the top ten hold roughly 20%. Study findings and constraints: In two of eight donors, the top clonotype was HLA-C-restricted CMV-specific. There were carriers of CMV plus the relevant HLA, and cumulative public TCR beta family frequency identified them.

This CDR3 is built from 11 residues. The germline CDR1 and CDR2 sequences are LNHDA and SQIVND (reference sequence). V was clipped by 10 bases and J by 8 bases, with 14 bases between them. This sequence originates from a human donor in good health (CMV status not recorded). Some clones in this sample may be carry-over from other donors' samples. The sequenced sample was cultured PBMCs, obtained from culture after CMV antigen stimulation. V usage is TRBV19 and J usage is TRBJ1-2; D remains ambiguous. The CDR3 nucleotides are TGTGCCACAACGACGGCGGGGGGCTACACCTTC. Translated, it gives CATTTAGGYTF.